The 30 T cell receptor beta chains reported below all come from one sample, sequenced in a study of T cell responses to AZD1222 COVID-19 vaccine. Sequencing used immunoSEQ multiplex PCR; TCRdb keeps in-frame clones, though not all of them. Here the sample spans 150,000 or so clones, roughly 94% being singletons. Sequencing was performed on peripheral blood, taken on day 0 of AZD1222 vaccination. These receptor sequences come from an adult in good health.

The gene calls are TRBV18 and TRBJ2-5; TRBD1 is a possible D gene (6 bases). Between the trimmed V and J ends, which lost 2 bases and 4 bases, there was a span of 14 bases. Per the germline V gene, CDR1 is KGHSH and CDR2 is LQKENI. The CDR3 has 15 residues. For the CDR3, the DNA is TGTGCCAGCTCACCAACAACAGGGTTAGGAGAGACCCAGTACTTC. Protein sequence: CASSPTTGLGETQYF.

This sequence joins TRBV5-4 and TRBJ2-5, with a weak D call TRBD2 (5 bases). V was shortened by 0 bases and J by 5 bases, with 14 bases between the two germline ends. The CDR3 is 15 amino acids. The germline gives CDR1 SGHNT, CDR2 YYREEE (reference sequence). The CDR3 nucleotides are TGTGCCAGCAGCTTGGAGGCTAGCTGGGAGGAGACCCAGTACTTC. It encodes CASSLEASWEETQYF.

This rearrangement joins TRBV29-1 to TRBJ1-5; 11 nucleotides align to TRBD1. The CDR3 spans 16 residues. Germline loops: CDR1 SQVTM, CDR2 ANQGSEA. V shed 3 bases and J 5 bases; nucleotides not matched to a gene: 9. Written as DNA, the CDR3 is TGCAGCGTTGATAGGGGCGGGACAGGGGGAGATCAGCCCCAGCATTTT. Translating gives CSVDRGGTGGDQPQHF.

The chain carries TRBV7-9 and TRBJ1-4; the match to TRBD1 covers 8 bases. Germline CDR1 reads SEHNR; CDR2 reads FQNEAQ (reference sequence). The CDR3 is 15 amino acids. V shed 6 bases and J 6 bases; nucleotides not matched to a gene: 9. The DNA of the CDR3 is TGTGCCAGCAGTTGGGAGGGGACAGGCGATGAAAAACTGTTTTTT. This codes for CASSWEGTGDEKLFF.

The chain joins TRBV6-2 or TRBV6-3 to TRBJ1-4; no clear D gene. The germline V gene has CDR1 MNHEY and CDR2 SVGEGT. Trimming took 6 bases from V and 6 from J, leaving 20 bases between them. This CDR3 has 16 residues. The CDR3 protein is CASSTDRSGQYEKLFF. CDR3 DNA sequence: TGTGCCAGCAGCACAGACCGGAGTGGCCAGTATGAAAAACTGTTTTTT.

V is TRBV3-1 (or the pseudogene TRBV3-2) and J is TRBJ2-7; no clear D. CDR3 length: 14 amino acids. V was clipped by 1 base and J by 4 bases, with 11 bases between them. CDR1 LGHDT and CDR2 YNNKEL come from the germline V gene (reference sequence). CDR3 sequence: CASSQAAPVYEQYF. CDR3 in DNA: TGTGCCAGCAGCCAAGCCGCCCCGGTGTACGAGCAGTACTTC.

This sequence joins TRBV9 and TRBJ2-1; no definite D call. Germline CDR1 SGDLS, CDR2 YYNGEE. With 4 bases removed from V and 9 bases from J, the gap between germline ends came to 11 bases. The CDR3 extends over 12 amino acids. In DNA, the CDR3 is TGTGCCAGCAGCTCAAACGGTGGTGAGCAGTTCTTC. It is translated as CASSSNGGEQFF.

The rearrangement links TRBV13 to TRBJ2-7; possible D gene TRBD2, 6 bases. Germline loops: CDR1 PRHDT, CDR2 FYEKMQ (reference sequence). This CDR3 comprises 15 residues. V dropped 4 bases and J dropped 0 bases, with 13 bases sitting between them. CDR3 nucleotide sequence: TGTGCCAGCAGCTCCGCGGGGTTGAGCTCCTACGAGCAGTACTTC. Encoded protein: CASSSAGLSSYEQYF.

The genes are TRBV7-8 and TRBJ2-2, with 7 bases lining up with TRBD1. With V trimmed by 0 bases and J by 2 bases, 6 bases remained unmatched. This CDR3 has 17 residues. Looked up from germline, CDR1 is SGHVS and CDR2 is FQNEAQ. CDR3 residues: CASSLAQRTGNTGELFF. The DNA of the CDR3 is TGTGCCAGCAGCTTAGCGCAACGGACAGGTAACACCGGGGAGCTGTTTTTT.

This sequence joins TRBV7-2 and TRBJ2-7; 9 bases are shared with TRBD1. Germline-derived CDR1 and CDR2 are SGHTA and FQGNSA. After removal of 2 bases from V and 1 base from J, the junction contained 3 bases not matched to a gene. This CDR3 is 15 amino acids long. The CDR3 region has the DNA TGTGCCAGCAGCTTAAGCGACAGGGGGTCCTACGAGCAGTACTTC. Its protein is CASSLSDRGSYEQYF.

The V gene is TRBV7-3, the J gene TRBJ2-2; tentative D call: TRBD1 (5 bases). CDR3 length: 15 residues. Trimming stripped 2 bases from V and 3 bases from J, with 10 bases between. Looked up from germline, CDR1 is SGHTA and CDR2 is FQGTGA. This CDR3 is CASSLSVGDTGELFF. The CDR3 DNA follows: TGTGCCAGCAGCTTATCGGTAGGGGACACCGGGGAGCTGTTTTTT.

J is TRBJ2-1 and V is TRBV6-2 or TRBV6-3, with 8 nucleotides matching TRBD1. The CDR3 is 21 amino acids. The V and J ends lost 4 bases and 5 bases, in that order; junction bases with no gene match: 25. In germline, CDR1 is MNHEY, CDR2 SVGEGT. CDR3 amino acids: CASSWRFGQGTTPGLDNEQFF. DNA of the CDR3: TGTGCCAGCAGTTGGCGATTTGGACAGGGAACCACACCCGGGTTGGACAATGAGCAGTTCTTC.

The chain joins TRBV6-2 or TRBV6-3 to TRBJ1-2; D remains ambiguous. V gave up 0 bases and J gave up 4 bases, with 12 bases separating them. In germline, CDR1 is MNHEY, CDR2 SVGEGT. The CDR3 covers 15 residues. The CDR3 nucleotides read TGTGCCAGCAGTTACTCGAGTGAGGAGAGCTATGGCTACACCTTC. This gives the protein CASSYSSEESYGYTF.

The chain uses TRBV7-8 and TRBJ2-3, with a tentative D call TRBD2 (6 bases). Trimming left V 2 bases short and J 4 bases short, with 7 bases between. Germline V gives CDR1 SGHVS, CDR2 FQNEAQ. The CDR3 spans 13 residues. In DNA, the CDR3 is TGTGCCAGCAGCTTACGGAGGGCAGATACGCAGTATTTT. As protein: CASSLRRADTQYF.

V usage is TRBV7-9 and J usage is TRBJ2-5; the D gene could be TRBD1 or TRBD2 (5 bases each). This CDR3 is built from 15 residues. Germline lookup yields CDR1 SEHNR and CDR2 FQNEAQ (reference sequence). V was pared by 5 bases and J by 5 bases, with 18 bases between. CDR3 coding DNA: TGTGCCAGCAGCCCGGGACCCAACCTATGGGAGACCCAGTACTTC. Translation gives CASSPGPNLWETQYF. Together with reference TRBV7-9 and TRBJ2-5, the CDR3 gives the full variable domain: DTGVSQNPRHKITKRGQNVTFRCDPISEHNRLYWYRQTLGQGPEFLTYFQNEAQLEKSRLLSDRFSAERPKGSFSTLEIQRTEQGDSAMYLCASSPGPNLWETQYFGPGTRLLVL.

This chain connects TRBV9 to TRBJ1-1, with D tentatively TRBD1 (5 bases). The CDR3 is 15 amino acids. V shed 2 bases and J shed 0 bases, with 11 bases lying between them. Germline V gene data show CDR1 as SGDLS and CDR2 as YYNGEE. The CDR3 loop reads CASSVTGTLNTEAFF. The DNA of the CDR3 is TGTGCCAGCAGCGTGACCGGGACCTTGAACACTGAAGCTTTCTTT.

The chain is built from TRBV21-1 and TRBJ1-1. TRBV21-1 is a listed pseudogene. The CDR3 extends over 14 amino acids. The DNA for the CDR3 is TGTGCCAGCAGCAAAGCCGAGACGCTCGCTGAAGCTTTCTTT. Translation: CASSKAETLAEAFF.

The rearrangement joins TRBV6-4 to TRBJ1-2; no firm D call. The V gene lost 2 bases and the J gene lost 4 bases, with 8 bases spanning the gap. The CDR3 extends over 13 amino acids. Germline CDR1 MRHNA, CDR2 SNTAGT. CDR3 nucleotides: TGTGCCAGCAGTGACGGCCACTTCTATGGCTACACCTTC. Protein sequence: CASSDGHFYGYTF.

This clone was seen only a few times. The CDR3 region is CASSLDWTGYQETQYF. The CDR3 region has the DNA TGCGCCAGCAGCTTGGATTGGACAGGGTACCAAGAGACCCAGTACTTC. The gene calls are TRBV5-1 and TRBJ2-5, with 8 bases matching TRBD1. The CDR3 has 16 residues. With V trimmed by 0 bases and J by 0 bases, 4 bases remained unmatched. Looked up from germline, CDR1 is SGHRS and CDR2 is YFSETQ.

The chain is built from TRBV19 and TRBJ1-5; a weak D match, TRBD1 (5 bases). The CDR3 runs 13 residues. The germline V gene has CDR1 LNHDA and CDR2 SQIVND (reference sequence). Between the trimmed V and J ends, which lost 4 bases and 6 bases, there was a span of 10 bases. The CDR3 DNA follows: TGTGCCAGTAGTACACAGGAAACTCAGCCCCAGCATTTT. It translates to CASSTQETQPQHF.

V usage is TRBV19 and J usage is TRBJ1-5; TRBD1 matches at 8 bases. Germline values: CDR1 LNHDA, CDR2 SQIVND (reference sequence). Germline trimming cut 5 bases from V and 1 base from J; bases unmatched to any gene: 7. This CDR3 has 16 amino acids. CDR3 in DNA: TGTGCCAGTAGTGACAGGGGAGGGGTAAGCAATCAGCCCCAGCATTTT. It is translated as CASSDRGGVSNQPQHF.

This clone was detected once. This chain joins TRBV2 and TRBJ2-4; D is unclear. Germline CDR1 reads SNHLY; CDR2 reads FYNNEI. The germline V and J ends were trimmed by 7 bases and 0 bases, with 7 bases remaining between them. This CDR3 has 13 residues. The DNA of the CDR3 is TGTGCCAGCATGAGACTAGCCAAAAACATTCAGTACTTC. Translated, it gives CASMRLAKNIQYF.

The genes are TRBV15 and TRBJ1-6, with TRBD1 as a possible D gene (5 bases). Germline lookup yields CDR1 LNHNV and CDR2 YYDKDF (reference sequence). Trimming shortened V by 0 bases and J by 7 bases, and 16 bases separated the two germline ends. This CDR3 has 17 residues. CDR3 DNA sequence: TGTGCCACCAGCAGAGATCGTGGTGGCGGGGGGAATTCACCCCTCCACTTT. Protein product: CATSRDRGGGGNSPLHF.

The CDR3 DNA is TGTGCCAGCAGTCCGGGGACAGGGACGTATGGCTACACCTTC. Residues: CASSPGTGTYGYTF. This chain joins TRBV28 and TRBJ1-2, with TRBD1 matching 9 bases. After removal of 5 bases from V and 5 bases from J, the junction contained 6 bases not matched to a gene. Germline CDR1 is MDHEN and CDR2 is SYDVKM. The CDR3 length is 14 residues.

The chain couples TRBV7-9 to TRBJ2-7; D not certain. Trimming took off 1 base at V and 0 bases at J, with 4 bases between the two ends. This CDR3 has 13 residues. Per the germline V gene, CDR1 is SEHNR and CDR2 is FQNEAQ (reference sequence). The DNA of the CDR3 is TGTGCCAGCAGCTTAGTCAGCTCCTACGAGCAGTACTTC. This codes for CASSLVSSYEQYF.

J is TRBJ1-2 and V is TRBV10-2; no clear D gene. In germline, CDR1 is WSHSY, CDR2 SAAADI. The CDR3 extends over 13 amino acids. The germline V and J ends were trimmed by 8 bases and 1 base, with 11 bases remaining between them. The CDR3 bases are TGCGCCAGCGCAGTTCAGATTAACTATGGCTACACCTTC. It specifies CASAVQINYGYTF.

This sequence joins TRBV10-3 and TRBJ2-6; weak D call: TRBD1 (7 bases). Germline V gene data show CDR1 as ENHRY and CDR2 as SYGVKD. V shed 6 bases and J shed 2 bases, with 20 bases lying between them. This CDR3 comprises 18 residues. The CDR3 region has the DNA TGTGCCATCAGCCAAAGATTCAGGGGGGCTCCTGGGGCCAACGTCCTGACTTTC. It encodes CAISQRFRGAPGANVLTF.

The genes are TRBV2 and TRBJ2-3; 9 bases agree with TRBD1. Germline V gene data show CDR1 as SNHLY and CDR2 as FYNNEI. The CDR3 sequence is 15 residues long. J lost 5 bases, V lost 5 bases, and 8 bases had no gene match. CDR3 loop: CASSSGTGSQDTQYF. The CDR3 DNA follows: TGTGCCAGCAGTTCCGGGACAGGGAGTCAAGATACGCAGTATTTT. The full variable domain, its missing parts supplied by reference TRBV2 and TRBJ2-3, is EPEVTQTPSHQVTQMGQEVILRCVPISNHLYFYWYRQILGQKVEFLVSFYNNEISEKSEIFDDQFSVERPDGSNFTLKIRSTKLEDSAMYFCASSSGTGSQDTQYFGPGTRLTVL.

The chain couples TRBV7-9 to TRBJ2-5, with 8 bases matching TRBD2. The CDR3 extends over 17 amino acids. The germline gives CDR1 SEHNR, CDR2 FQNEAQ (reference sequence). J was trimmed by 1 base and V by 3 bases; bases with no gene match: 10. This CDR3 is CASSFEVGGAFQETQYF. CDR3 in DNA: TGTGCCAGCAGCTTCGAGGTCGGGGGGGCCTTCCAAGAGACCCAGTACTTC.

The chain carries TRBV6-2 or TRBV6-3 and TRBJ2-5, with no clear D. CDR1 is MNHEY, CDR2 SVGEGT, per germline. Trimming took off 3 bases at V and 5 bases at J, with 7 bases between the two ends. This CDR3 spans 12 amino acids. The CDR3, as DNA: TGTGCCAGCAGTTATTTGTTGGAGACCCAGTACTTC. This gives the protein CASSYLLETQYF.